The sequence of this T cell receptor (beta chain) was determined in a study of cytomegalovirus exposure and HLA in healthy donors. The CDR3 covers 14 residues. Germline loops: CDR1 MNHNS, CDR2 SASEGT. V dropped 2 bases and J dropped 6 bases, with 11 bases sitting between them. General study findings and limits: The tendency of first-cohort TCR clusters to co-occur in the roughly 130 validation repertoires emerged from a later analysis.

Remarks on this clone: Its antigen is as yet unknown.

Sequencing was performed with immunoSEQ multiplex PCR; in TCRdb, only in-frame clones are kept and a portion is missing. The table records 76,000 or so clones, roughly 94% of them present only once. J is TRBJ1-3 and V is TRBV6-1; D ambiguous. The receptor's source is a woman between 18 and 29 years old in good health and CMV-seronegative. The material sequenced was PBMCs. For the CDR3, the DNA is TGTGCCAGCAGTGAACTTTTCTTAAAAAACACCATATATTTT. Its protein product is CASSELFLKNTIYF.